This TCR beta chain is from a study of blood T cell repertoires in COVID-19. The assay was immunoSEQ multiplex PCR, and TCRdb's table has in-frame clones only and misses some. The profile shows some 270,000 clones, approximately 85% of them singletons. V shed 4 bases and J 1 base; nucleotides not matched to a gene: 3. Germline V gene data show CDR1 as MNHEY and CDR2 as SMNVEV (reference sequence). The CDR3 is made up of 14 amino acids. Sequenced sample: PBMCs or T cells enriched from blood (not recorded which). This TCR was recovered from a woman in her 50s with acute COVID-19. The rearrangement uses TRBV27 and TRBJ1-1; 7 nucleotides match TRBD1. Here the CDR3 reads CASSSQGGNTEAFF. The CDR3, as DNA: TGTGCCAGCAGTTCCCAGGGGGGGAACACTGAAGCTTTCTTT.